This is a list of T cell receptor beta chains from one sample in a study of blood T cell repertoires in COVID-19. Repertoires were generated with immunoSEQ multiplex PCR, while TCRdb's copy carries only in-frame clones and drops some. This sample has some 170,000 clones, with 84% found just once. The sequenced sample consisted of PBMCs or T cells enriched from blood (not recorded which). The receptors stem from a man between 45 and 60 years old who had recovered from COVID-19. CDR3s leave out the opening cysteine and the closing phenylalanine or tryptophan.

V gene	J gene	CDR3 protein
TRBV10-1	TRBJ2-3	ASSDNRGLTDTQY
TRBV30	TRBJ1-4	AWSGGQTPPSANEKLF
TRBV27	TRBJ1-5	ASSFNGQTSQH
TRBV10-2	TRBJ2-5	ASSAVLARETQY
TRBV19	TRBJ2-1	ASSIPGTSYNEQF
TRBV19	TRBJ1-1	ASSEYVNTEAF
TRBV6-5	TRBJ1-4	ASRADRVVREKLF
TRBV7-2	TRBJ2-1	ASSKTGVYNEQF
TRBV21-1	TRBJ1-5	ASSEGGEYQPQH
TRBV7-9	TRBJ1-4	ASSLSRGKSNEKLF
TRBV2	TRBJ1-5	ASSQAYSNQPQH
TRBV12-5	TRBJ2-3	ASGSTGYRRTDTQY
TRBV2	TRBJ2-7	ASRGQLSSYEQY
TRBV6-4	TRBJ1-5	ASSELEGMPQH
TRBV2	TRBJ2-7	ASRRTGNAYEQY
TRBV6-1	TRBJ1-5	ASSGGLDGGNQPQH
TRBV11-3	TRBJ2-1	ASKEGSSYNEQF
TRBV4-2	TRBJ2-1	ASSQDVASGGNQQF
TRBV11-2	TRBJ1-1	ASSDLTGAF
TRBV11-2	TRBJ2-4	ASSFSTVAKNIQY
TRBV6-5	TRBJ1-2	ASSSGGLAYGYT
TRBV15	TRBJ1-5	ATSLEKGVDQPQH
TRBV15	TRBJ2-2	ATSKTGIRITGELF
TRBV4-1	TRBJ1-5	ASSQGWDRGLGQPQH
TRBV6-5	TRBJ1-6	ASSYQPQGAESPLH
TRBV5-4	TRBJ1-4	ASSLEGRSEKLF
TRBV2	TRBJ1-5	ASSDFQINQPQH
TRBV5-8	TRBJ2-7	ASSLGGGDGSDEQY
TRBV9	TRBJ1-2	ASSVDKGYYGYT
TRBV30	TRBJ1-1	AWSVDRNTEAF
TRBV28	TRBJ1-4	ASSSLGQLQTTNEKLF
TRBV5-1	TRBJ2-7	ASSKTGTGSYEQY
TRBV30	TRBJ1-5	AWSVRNQPQH
TRBV19	TRBJ1-5	ASSTDRGGNQPQH
TRBV6-1	TRBJ2-3	ASSEVLAGARASTDTQY
TRBV15	TRBJ1-5	ATSPGDISNQPQH
TRBV5-1	TRBJ2-7	ASSMTEMGTYEQY
TRBV11-2	TRBJ2-7	ASSPQGATYEQY
TRBV21-1	TRBJ2-7	ASSKGVRPDFRDWVYEQY
TRBV20-1	TRBJ1-1	SRVEGTEAF
TRBV6-5	TRBJ1-2	ASMGQNYGYT
TRBV30	TRBJ1-1	AWTAGNTEAF
TRBV21-1	TRBJ1-4	ASSKVNIGGVPNEKLF